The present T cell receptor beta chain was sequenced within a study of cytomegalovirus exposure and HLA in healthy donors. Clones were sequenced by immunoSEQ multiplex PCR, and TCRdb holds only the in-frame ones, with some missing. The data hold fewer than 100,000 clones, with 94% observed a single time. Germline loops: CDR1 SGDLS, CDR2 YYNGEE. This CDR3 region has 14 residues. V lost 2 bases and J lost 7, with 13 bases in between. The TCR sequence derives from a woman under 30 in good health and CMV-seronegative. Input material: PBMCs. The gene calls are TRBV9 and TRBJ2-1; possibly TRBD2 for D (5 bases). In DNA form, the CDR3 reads TGTGCCAGCAGCGTTCGTGGGAGTGGGAATGAGCAGTTCTTC. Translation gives CASSVRGSGNEQFF.